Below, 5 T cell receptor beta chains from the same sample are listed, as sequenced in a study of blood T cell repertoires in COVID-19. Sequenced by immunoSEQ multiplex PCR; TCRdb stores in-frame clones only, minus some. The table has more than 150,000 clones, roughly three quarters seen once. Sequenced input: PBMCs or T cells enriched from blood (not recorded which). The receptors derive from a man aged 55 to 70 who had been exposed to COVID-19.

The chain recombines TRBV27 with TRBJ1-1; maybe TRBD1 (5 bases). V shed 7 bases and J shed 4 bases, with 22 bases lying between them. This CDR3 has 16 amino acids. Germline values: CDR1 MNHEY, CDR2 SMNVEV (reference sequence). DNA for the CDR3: TGTGCCAGCAACCATATGGGAGGGGCGCGTGGCACTGAAGCTTTCTTT. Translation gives CASNHMGGARGTEAFF.

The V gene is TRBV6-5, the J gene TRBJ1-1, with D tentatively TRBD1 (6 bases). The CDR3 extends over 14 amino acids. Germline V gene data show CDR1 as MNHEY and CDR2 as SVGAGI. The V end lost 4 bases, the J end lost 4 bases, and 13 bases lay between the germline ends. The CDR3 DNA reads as TGTGCCAGCAGTTTAAACAGGGCGACCACTGAAGCTTTCTTT. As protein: CASSLNRATTEAFF.

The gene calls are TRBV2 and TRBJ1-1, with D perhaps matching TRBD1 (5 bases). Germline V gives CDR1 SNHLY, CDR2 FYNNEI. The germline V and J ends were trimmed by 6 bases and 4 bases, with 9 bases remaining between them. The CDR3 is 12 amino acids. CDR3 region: CASSPQGTEAFF. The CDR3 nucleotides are TGTGCCAGCAGCCCCCAGGGCACTGAAGCTTTCTTT. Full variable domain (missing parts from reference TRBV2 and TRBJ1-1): EPEVTQTPSHQVTQMGQEVILRCVPISNHLYFYWYRQILGQKVEFLVSFYNNEISEKSEIFDDQFSVERPDGSNFTLKIRSTKLEDSAMYFCASSPQGTEAFFGQGTRLTVV.

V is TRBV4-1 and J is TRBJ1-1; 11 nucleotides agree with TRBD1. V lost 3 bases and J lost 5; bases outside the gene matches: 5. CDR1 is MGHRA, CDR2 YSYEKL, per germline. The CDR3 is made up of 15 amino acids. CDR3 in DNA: TGCGCCAGCAGCCAGGCCGGACAGGGGGCGACTGAAGCTTTCTTT. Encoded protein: CASSQAGQGATEAFF.

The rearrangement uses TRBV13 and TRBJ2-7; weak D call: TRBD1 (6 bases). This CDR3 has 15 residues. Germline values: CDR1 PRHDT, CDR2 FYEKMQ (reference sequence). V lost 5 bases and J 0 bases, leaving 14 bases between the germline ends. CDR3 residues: CASSAYRDTSYEQYF. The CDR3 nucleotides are TGTGCCAGCAGCGCCTACAGGGACACCTCCTACGAGCAGTACTTC.